The 8 T cell receptor beta chains below were found in one sample sequenced in a study of T-cell reconstitution after alpha-beta-depleted transplantation in children. TCRbeta library preparation incorporated unique molecular identifiers. TCRdb used MiXCR to reprocess the PCR reads, holding one entry per CDR3 protein. This sample has 450,000 to 500,000 distinct CDR3 sequences, with approximately 12% found just once. This specimen consisted of PBMCs from the stem cell graft donor, obtained from the stem cell graft. The receptors were sampled from a human donor who donated a stem cell graft to a child with combined immunodeficiency.

This clonotype has only a few counts. The chain has TRBV5-6 and TRBJ2-2, with TRBD2 identical over 10 bases. CDR1 SGHDT and CDR2 YYEEEE come from the germline V gene. The J segment lost 2 bases and the V segment lost 6 bases, leaving 7 bases of the junction unmatched. The CDR3 is 16 residues long. CDR3 amino acids: CASTEGLAVNTGELFF. The CDR3 coding sequence is TGTGCCAGCACCGAAGGACTAGCGGTAAACACCGGGGAGCTGTTTTTT.

In this sample, this clonotype turned up a few times. This rearrangement joins TRBV12-3 or TRBV12-4 to TRBJ2-3, with TRBD2 as a possible D gene (5 bases). V lost 6 bases, J lost 1 base, and 14 bases lay in between. The CDR3 has 15 residues. This CDR3 is CASRNVEEGTDTQYF. In DNA, the CDR3 is TGTGCCAGCAGGAATGTGGAGGAGGGCACAGATACGCAGTATTTT.

The chain carries TRBV12-3 or TRBV12-4 and TRBJ1-5, with D possibly being TRBD1 (6 bases). The CDR3 consists of 14 residues. Deletions cut 2 bases from V and 6 bases from J, with 11 bases between. The CDR3 nucleotides read TGTGCCAGCAGTTTATCGGGGGCGGGTCAGCCCCAGCATTTT. Translation gives CASSLSGAGQPQHF.

This clonotype was seen a handful of times. The CDR3, as DNA: TGCAGTGCTATCGGGCCTTACAATGAGCAGTTCTTC. Encoded protein: CSAIGPYNEQFF. The chain links TRBV20-1 to TRBJ2-1; no clear D. Trimming pared 4 bases from V and 4 bases from J, leaving 8 bases between. CDR3 length equals 12 residues. Per germline, CDR1 DFQATT and CDR2 SNEGSKA (reference sequence).

This clonotype was recorded at least ten times. The genes are TRBV20-1 and TRBJ2-5; possible D gene TRBD2, 5 bases. Trimming pared 3 bases from V and 4 bases from J, leaving 18 bases between. The germline V gene encodes CDR1 DFQATT and CDR2 SNEGSKA (reference sequence). The CDR3 covers 15 residues. The CDR3 here is CSARDLTNLPETQYF. CDR3 DNA sequence: TGCAGTGCTAGGGACCTGACTAACCTCCCAGAGACCCAGTACTTC.

The J gene is TRBJ2-1, the V gene TRBV7-9; D not certain. The CDR3 runs 16 residues. Germline CDR1 SEHNR, CDR2 FQNEAQ (reference sequence). Trimming shortened V by 1 base and J by 8 bases, and 18 bases separated the two germline ends. This chain's CDR3 is CASSLGPLSNGHEQFF. CDR3 coding DNA: TGTGCCAGCAGCTTAGGGCCCCTCAGTAACGGCCATGAGCAGTTCTTC. Supplemented by reference TRBV7-9 and TRBJ2-1, the full variable domain reads DTGVSQNPRHKITKRGQNVTFRCDPISEHNRLYWYRQTLGQGPEFLTYFQNEAQLEKSRLLSDRFSAERPKGSFSTLEIQRTEQGDSAMYLCASSLGPLSNGHEQFFGPGTRLTVL.

The V gene is TRBV11-1, the J gene TRBJ2-1; the match to TRBD2 covers 11 bases. Germline V gene data show CDR1 as SGHAT and CDR2 as FQDESV (reference sequence). This CDR3 comprises 16 residues. V dropped 5 bases and J dropped 4; count of bases not matched to a gene: 7. CDR3 sequence (DNA): TGTGCCAGCAGCCACGATCCTAGCGGGAGGTACAATGAGCAGTTCTTC. This codes for CASSHDPSGRYNEQFF.

This clonotype has at least ten counts. The chain has TRBV12-3 or TRBV12-4 and TRBJ2-3; TRBD2 agrees at 8 bases. V shed 6 bases, J shed 1 base, and the junction held 3 bases outside the gene matches. The CDR3 sequence is 14 residues long. The CDR3 DNA reads TGTGCCAGCAGCGGGGGGGGCCGCACAGATACGCAGTATTTT. It encodes CASSGGGRTDTQYF.